This TCR beta chain was recovered during a study of blood T cell repertoires in COVID-19. On the study more broadly: Acute and convalescent COVID-19 specimens originated in the United States, Italy and Spain.

The CDR3 has 13 residues. The V and J ends lost 4 bases and 7 bases, in that order; junction bases with no gene match: 2. Germline CDR1 SGHNT, CDR2 YENEEA. Generated by immunoSEQ multiplex PCR, the TCRdb table keeps only in-frame clones and is missing some. The data show around 210,000 clones, roughly nine tenths seen once. This chain links TRBV11-3 with TRBJ2-2, with 8 positions matching TRBD1. Sequenced: peripheral blood. This clonotype was obtained from a woman aged 70 to 79 with acute or convalescent COVID-19. The CDR3 spells CASSSRGLGELFF. CDR3 in DNA: TGTGCCAGCAGCTCCAGGGGGCTCGGGGAGCTGTTTTTT.